This T cell receptor beta chain was profiled in a study of metastatic and nonmetastatic thyroid tumors. Study-level information: Samples came from malignant and benign thyroid patients, and repertoires were compared across blood and tumor or nodule tissue. Study results and limitations: Reported TCR beta diversity, measured in blood and tumor, was significantly higher for malignant thyroid tumors than for benign nodules.

This clone came up a few times. Its antigen is not known. The germline V gene encodes CDR1 MNHNS and CDR2 SASEGT. V lost 6 bases, J lost 3 bases, and 5 bases stayed unmatched. This CDR3 comprises 14 residues. In the study's own analysis: Variation in CDR3 across clinicopathological groups served as the basis for constructing a distant-metastasis classifier in papillary thyroid cancer. TCRdb redid the clone calls on the PCR reads using MiXCR. None of the V and J calls come from the authors' own analysis; TCRdb made them. Of about 19,000 clones listed, around 38% are singletons. No treatment had been given to any patient before thyroid surgery.

The TCR originated in a female donor with papillary thyroid cancer or a benign thyroid nodule (not recorded which). Some clones in this sample may be carry-over from other donors' samples. This chain connects TRBV6-1 to TRBJ1-2; 9 nucleotides align to TRBD1. Sequencing was done on a sample of tumor tissue. In DNA, the CDR3 is TGTGCCAGCAGGCTAACAGGGGGCGACTATGGCTACACCTTC. This encodes CASRLTGGDYGYTF.